This TCR beta chain is from a study of human T cells and chemical hapten exposure. Study details: Investigators sensitized about 2 cm by about 2 cm of upper inner arm skin with 2% DPC.

The library labeled individual cDNA molecules by adding unique molecular identifiers to them. TCRdb itself ran the RACE reads through MiXCR, one entry per CDR3 protein. The table lists 150,000 to 200,000 distinct CDR3 sequences, 14% of them singletons, with 1.7% in the top ten. Germline V CDR1 and CDR2: MDHEN, SYDVKM. The CDR3 loop spans 14 amino acids. V was pared by 6 bases and J by 6 bases, with 18 bases between. Indicated time point: patch test 1, 2 weeks after DPC sensitization. Noted treatment: therapeutic diphenylcyclopropenone sensitization with weekly scalp DPC. The rearrangement uses TRBV28 and TRBJ2-7, with a possible D match to TRBD1 (5 bases). The receptor's source is a young woman with alopecia areata. Some clones in this sample may be carry-over from other donors' samples. The input for sequencing was whole blood, taken in connection with sensitization to the hapten diphenylcyclopropenone (DPC). CDR3 region: CASSSDRVVLEQYF. As DNA, the CDR3 is TGTGCCAGCAGCTCCGACAGAGTCGTCCTCGAGCAGTACTTC.